The 24 T cell receptor beta chains below come from one sample, sequenced in a study of cytomegalovirus exposure and HLA in healthy donors. PCR was performed using 60 Vbeta and 13 Jbeta primers. The table came from immunoSEQ multiplex PCR; TCRdb's copy has only in-frame clones and leaves some out. The sample records some 100,000 clones, roughly 79% being singletons. Sequencing used PBMCs. The source is a woman aged 50 to 60 in good health and CMV-seropositive.

The rearrangement links TRBV9 to TRBJ2-5, with 13 bases matching TRBD2. V was pared by 4 bases and J by 3 bases, with 3 bases of the junction left unmatched. The CDR3 sequence is 15 residues long. Germline CDR1 and CDR2: SGDLS and YYNGEE. The CDR3 region has the DNA TGTGCCAGCAGCCTCGGGACTAGCGGGGAAGAGACCCAGTACTTC. Its translation is CASSLGTSGEETQYF.

In this sample, this clone turned up a few times. This sequence joins TRBV7-3 and TRBJ2-2, with D hard to call. CDR3 size: 13 residues. The V gene's germline CDR1 is SGHTA and CDR2 FQGTGA. With 5 bases removed from V and 2 bases from J, the gap between germline ends came to 6 bases. CDR3 nucleotides: TGTGCCAGCAGCCCTAAAAACACCGGGGAGCTGTTTTTT. It codes for CASSPKNTGELFF.

The rearrangement uses TRBV10-3 and TRBJ1-2; no clear D gene. CDR1 ENHRY and CDR2 SYGVKD come from the germline V gene. The V and J ends lost 3 bases and 3 bases respectively, with 8 bases between them. The CDR3 is 13 amino acids. In DNA form, the CDR3 reads TGTGCCATCAGTGAAAGAACAGACTATGGCTACACCTTC. Translation: CAISERTDYGYTF.

This clone showed up just once. Written as DNA, the CDR3 is TGTGCCAGTAGTCAACAGGGGGGCGAGCAGTACTTC. This codes for CASSQQGGEQYF. J is TRBJ2-7 and V is TRBV19; 8 bases map to TRBD1. Germline trimming cut 5 bases from V and 6 bases from J; bases unmatched to any gene: 3. CDR1 is LNHDA and CDR2 is SQIVND in the germline V gene (reference sequence). This CDR3 is 12 amino acids long.

The genes are TRBV5-8 and TRBJ1-1, with D possibly matching TRBD1 (6 bases). The CDR3 length is 14 residues. V was trimmed by 4 bases and J by 2 bases, leaving 12 bases between them. From germline, CDR1 is SGHTS and CDR2 YDEGEE. The CDR3: CASSVPGHNTEAFF. In nucleotides, the CDR3 is TGTGCCAGCAGCGTTCCGGGACACAACACTGAAGCTTTCTTT.

The chain has TRBV5-1 and TRBJ2-7; 8 bases fit TRBD2. With V trimmed by 0 bases and J by 1 base, 3 bases remained unmatched. The length of the CDR3 is 15 residues. The germline gives CDR1 SGHRS, CDR2 YFSETQ. The CDR3: CASSLAVAGSYEQYF. As DNA, the CDR3 is TGCGCCAGCAGCTTGGCCGTAGCGGGATCCTACGAGCAGTACTTC.

The genes are TRBV2 and TRBJ2-1; D not resolved. CDR1 and CDR2 from the germline V gene are SNHLY and FYNNEI. V lost 5 bases and J 6 bases, leaving 14 bases between the germline ends. CDR3 length: 14 amino acids. CDR3 sequence (DNA): TGTGCCAGCAGTCGGTTAGCCCCCCTCAATGAGCAGTTCTTC. Residues: CASSRLAPLNEQFF. Variable domain in full (rest from reference TRBV2 and TRBJ2-1): EPEVTQTPSHQVTQMGQEVILRCVPISNHLYFYWYRQILGQKVEFLVSFYNNEISEKSEIFDDQFSVERPDGSNFTLKIRSTKLEDSAMYFCASSRLAPLNEQFFGPGTRLTVL.

The J gene is TRBJ1-2, the V gene TRBV15; TRBD1 might be the D (6 bases). Looked up from germline, CDR1 is LNHNV and CDR2 is YYDKDF (reference sequence). Trimming left V 0 bases short and J 7 bases short, with 15 bases between. This CDR3 comprises 15 residues. The CDR3 spells CATSRDLTGRGGYTF. The DNA for the CDR3 is TGTGCCACCAGCAGAGATCTTACAGGGAGAGGTGGCTACACCTTC.

This chain links TRBV7-9 with TRBJ2-2; D unresolved. CDR3 length: 14 residues. V dropped 2 bases and J dropped 1 base, with 5 bases sitting between them. CDR1 and CDR2 from the germline V gene are SEHNR and FQNEAQ (reference sequence). CDR3 in amino acids: CASSLTQNTGELFF. The CDR3 nucleotides are TGTGCCAGCAGCTTAACTCAGAACACCGGGGAGCTGTTTTTT.

The CDR3 sequence: CASSQEGEGGGNGYTF. CDR3 DNA: TGCGCCAGCAGCCAAGAAGGAGAAGGGGGCGGTAATGGCTACACCTTC. The J gene is TRBJ1-2, the V gene TRBV4-3, with TRBD1 matching over 7 bases. The CDR3 is made up of 16 amino acids. Losses at the gene ends were 0 bases for V and 6 bases for J; bases not matched to a gene: 10. CDR1 is LGHNA and CDR2 is YSLEER in the germline V gene.

V gene TRBV9 combines with J gene TRBJ1-5, with D perhaps TRBD1 (6 bases). The CDR3 loop spans 14 amino acids. Trimming removed 0 bases at V and 6 bases at J, with 10 bases between. Germline V CDR1 and CDR2: SGDLS, YYNGEE. CDR3 in DNA: TGTGCCAGCAGCGTAGGTGAAGGGGGTCAGCCCCAGCATTTT. Translation gives CASSVGEGGQPQHF.

This clone has more than one count but fewer than ten. This chain joins TRBV7-9 and TRBJ2-2, with D possibly matching TRBD1 (6 bases). The length of the CDR3 is 18 residues. Per the germline V gene, CDR1 is SEHNR and CDR2 is FQNEAQ (reference sequence). Trimming shortened V by 5 bases and J by 3 bases, and 22 bases separated the two germline ends. The CDR3 DNA reads TGTGCCAGCAGCACCTCCCACGGGCAGGGGAAGGACACCGGGGAGCTGTTTTTT. This encodes CASSTSHGQGKDTGELFF.

The chain recombines TRBV4-3 with TRBJ2-3; 11 bases line up with TRBD2. CDR1 and CDR2 (germline): LGHNA, YSLEER. This CDR3 spans 17 amino acids. J lost 5 bases, V lost 0 bases, and 7 bases had no gene match. The CDR3 region is CASSQDWLAGGLDTQYF. In DNA, the CDR3 is TGCGCCAGCAGCCAAGATTGGCTAGCGGGGGGACTAGATACGCAGTATTTT.

The chain has TRBV6-6 and TRBJ2-1, with D maybe TRBD2 (6 bases). The CDR3 sequence is 13 residues long. V was trimmed by 6 bases and J by 7 bases, leaving 13 bases between them. Per germline, CDR1 MNHNY and CDR2 SVGAGI (reference sequence). The CDR3: CASSYLRGNEQFF. The DNA of the CDR3 is TGTGCCAGCAGCTACCTACGGGGGAATGAGCAGTTCTTC.

This clone showed up just a few times. The junction departs from germline at one end; a sequencing error may be responsible. The V gene is TRBV5-1, the J gene TRBJ2-1; perhaps TRBD1 as D (5 bases). CDR1 SGHRS and CDR2 YFSETQ come from the germline V gene. This CDR3 is built from 12 residues. The CDR3 sequence: CASSRFRDEQFF. The DNA of the CDR3 is TGTGCCAGCAGCCGTTTCAGGGATGAGCAGTTCTTC.

This clone showed up just a few times. J is TRBJ2-1 and V is TRBV10-3; 8 bases are shared with TRBD2. CDR3 size: 13 residues. CDR1 and CDR2 (germline): ENHRY, SYGVKD. Trimming removed 8 bases from V and 10 bases from J; junction bases left unmatched: 10. CDR3: CAIEGLDGKEQFF. The DNA of the CDR3 is TGTGCCATCGAGGGACTAGACGGCAAGGAGCAGTTCTTC.

The chain carries TRBV7-8 and TRBJ2-6, with TRBD2 matching over 9 bases. Looked up from germline, CDR1 is SGHVS and CDR2 is FQNEAQ. The CDR3 extends over 17 amino acids. J lost 4 bases, V lost 4 bases, and 8 bases had no gene match. The CDR3 region is CASSSRGGLDGANVLTF. CDR3 nucleotides: TGTGCCAGCAGCTCGCGGGGGGGGCTTGACGGGGCCAACGTCCTGACTTTC.

This chain joins TRBV7-7 and TRBJ2-2; D gene uncertain. Germline CDR1 is SSHAT and CDR2 is FNYEAQ (reference sequence). The CDR3 covers 15 residues. The V end was cut by 4 bases, the J end by 7 bases, with 16 bases between. The CDR3 DNA follows: TGTGCCAGCAGCTCTACGGAAGACCCGGGCGGGGAGCTGTTTTTT. Translation: CASSSTEDPGGELFF. The full variable domain, its missing parts supplied by reference TRBV7-7 and TRBJ2-2, is GAGVSQSPRYKVTKRGQDVTLRCDPISSHATLYWYQQALGQGPEFLTYFNYEAQPDKSGLPSDRFSAERPEGSISTLTIQRTEQRDSAMYRCASSSTEDPGGELFFGEGSRLTVL.

This clone appeared a single time. The rearrangement joins TRBV7-3 to TRBJ1-5, with unresolved D. V lost 0 bases to trimming and J lost 9 bases, with 9 bases between them. Looked up from germline, CDR1 is SGHTA and CDR2 is FQGTGA. The CDR3 loop spans 13 amino acids. The CDR3 bases are TGTGCCAGCAGCTTAACGGCAGCGATGCCCCAGCATTTT. This encodes CASSLTAAMPQHF.

CDR3 region: CASSFAVQGKTQYF. CDR3 nucleotides: TGTGCCAGCAGCTTTGCTGTGCAGGGAAAGACCCAGTACTTC. The rearrangement uses TRBV7-9 and TRBJ2-5; a possible D gene is TRBD1 (5 bases). The V gene's germline CDR1 is SEHNR and CDR2 FQNEAQ (reference sequence). V was clipped by 3 bases and J by 6 bases, with 14 bases between them. This CDR3 has 14 amino acids.

The rearrangement joins TRBV6-6 to TRBJ2-3; the match to TRBD2 covers 8 bases. V lost 7 bases and J lost 0; bases outside the gene matches: 6. CDR3 size: 15 residues. The germline gives CDR1 MNHNY, CDR2 SVGAGI (reference sequence). CDR3 nucleotide sequence: TGTGCCAGCAATAGCGGGACCCCTAGCACAGATACGCAGTATTTT. Its protein is CASNSGTPSTDTQYF.

Note on this clone: One junction end disagrees with the germline gene, perhaps due to a read error. The chain is built from TRBV7-3 and TRBJ2-1, with TRBD2 matching 14 bases. Germline V CDR1 and CDR2: SGHTA, FQGTGA. This CDR3 region has 20 residues. CDR3 protein: CASSPWTGPGLAGAYNGQFF. DNA for the CDR3: TGTGCCAGCAGCCCTTGGACAGGACCGGGACTAGCGGGAGCCTACAATGGGCAGTTCTTC.

The chain has TRBV9 and TRBJ1-1; D may be TRBD1 (5 bases). CDR3 length: 14 residues. Germline-derived CDR1 and CDR2 are SGDLS and YYNGEE. The germline V and J ends were trimmed by 4 bases and 4 bases, with 14 bases remaining between them. The CDR3 coding sequence is TGTGCCAGCAGCCCCCCCGGGGGGAGCACTGAAGCTTTCTTT. Translated: CASSPPGGSTEAFF.

The V gene is TRBV5-1, the J gene TRBJ2-5, with 7 bases identical to TRBD1. Germline assignment: CDR1 SGHRS and CDR2 YFSETQ. The CDR3 is made up of 13 amino acids. V gave up 6 bases and J gave up 1 base; unmatched junction bases: 3. The CDR3 bases are TGCGCCAGCACACGGACAGGCCAAGAGACCCAGTACTTC. Its translation: CASTRTGQETQYF.